A single T cell receptor beta chain is shown here with its context. Libraries were prepared by immunoSEQ multiplex PCR; TCRdb keeps only in-frame clonotypes and omits some of them. Counted here are fewer than 450,000 clones, 70% to 90% occurring once; the ten biggest clones make up 10% to 15%. This entry is derived from a study of blood T cell repertoires in COVID-19. Overall study context: Acute and convalescent COVID-19 specimens originated in the United States, Italy and Spain. Sources were T cells, B-cell-depleted T cells, or PBMCs; the material itself was cDNA or gDNA.

From germline, CDR1 is SGHKS and CDR2 YYEKEE (reference sequence). The CDR3 covers 18 residues. Trimming removed 0 bases at V and 0 bases at J, with 18 bases between. Seattle patients were enrolled while actively infected and followed longitudinally. The receptor comes from a woman aged 45-60 years with COVID-19, enrolled during active disease. The chain employs TRBV5-5 and TRBJ1-2; D ambiguous. Sequenced sample: peripheral blood. The CDR3 DNA reads TGTGCCAGCAGCTTGGGACTCGTGGGAGGCGAGACTAACTATGGCTACACCTTC. Its translation is CASSLGLVGGETNYGYTF. The full variable domain, rest sourced from reference TRBV5-5 and TRBJ1-2, is DAGVTQSPTHLIKTRGQQVTLRCSPISGHKSVSWYQQVLGQGPQFIFQYYEKEERGRGNFPDRFSARQFPNYSSELNVNALLLGDSALYLCASSLGLVGGETNYGYTFGSGTRLTVV.